This T cell receptor (beta chain) appears in the sequencing data of a study of blood T cell repertoires in COVID-19. Background on the study: The United States, Italy and Spain provided the acute and convalescent COVID-19 samples. The analysed material was cDNA or gDNA that came from T cells, B-cell-depleted T cells, or PBMCs.

The authors' processing: Reference gene primer amplification in the assay estimated nucleated cell counts. Sequenced by immunoSEQ multiplex PCR; TCRdb stores in-frame clones only, minus some. V and J calls and clone size are those listed in that table; D and trimming were worked out from the DNA. The sample yields 90,000 or so clones, more than 70% seen once. Germline V lookup: CDR1 SGHTA, CDR2 FQGNSA. Trimming cost V 3 bases and J 10 bases; bases outside gene matches: 4. CDR3 size: 14 residues. The sequence was collected from an elderly woman with acute or convalescent COVID-19. The chain combines TRBV7-2 with TRBJ1-6, with 9 bases identical to TRBD1. Input material: peripheral blood. The CDR3 DNA reads as TGTGCCAGCAGCTTCGGACAGGGGTTATCACCCCTCCACTTT. It is translated as CASSFGQGLSPLHF.